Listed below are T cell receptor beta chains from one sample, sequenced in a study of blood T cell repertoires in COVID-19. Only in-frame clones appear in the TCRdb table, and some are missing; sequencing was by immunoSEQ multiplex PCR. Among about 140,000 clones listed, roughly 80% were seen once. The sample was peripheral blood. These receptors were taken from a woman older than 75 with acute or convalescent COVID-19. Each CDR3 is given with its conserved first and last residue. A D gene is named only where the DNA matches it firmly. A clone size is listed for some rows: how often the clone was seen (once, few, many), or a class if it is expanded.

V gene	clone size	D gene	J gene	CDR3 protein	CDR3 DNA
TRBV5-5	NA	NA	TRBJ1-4	CASSLSPRVATNEKLFF	TGTGCCAGCAGCTTGTCCCCCCGGGTTGCAACTAATGAAAAACTGTTTTTT
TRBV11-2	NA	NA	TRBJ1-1	CASSLDPWGGAITEAFF	TGTGCCAGCAGCTTAGATCCATGGGGGGGGGCTATCACTGAAGCTTTCTTT
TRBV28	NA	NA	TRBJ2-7	CASSLNRDEQYF	TGTGCCAGCAGTTTAAACAGGGACGAGCAGTACTTC
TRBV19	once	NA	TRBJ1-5	CASSMRGGQPQHF	TGTGCCAGTAGTATGAGAGGAGGACAGCCCCAGCATTTT
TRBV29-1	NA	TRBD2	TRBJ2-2	CSVVGLAGGPNTGELFF	TGCAGCGTTGTGGGACTAGCGGGGGGGCCGAACACCGGGGAGCTGTTTTTT
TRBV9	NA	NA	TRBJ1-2	CASSVEEGFGPGYTF	TGTGCCAGCAGCGTAGAGGAGGGGTTCGGCCCCGGCTACACCTTC
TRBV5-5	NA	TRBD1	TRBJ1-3	CASSWAGQGVGNTIYF	TGTGCCAGCAGCTGGGCAGGACAGGGGGTTGGAAACACCATATATTTT
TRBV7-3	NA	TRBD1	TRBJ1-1	CASSQTGVTEAFF	TGTGCCAGCAGCCAAACAGGGGTCACTGAAGCTTTCTTT
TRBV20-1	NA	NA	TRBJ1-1	CSASPQANTEAFF	TGCAGTGCTAGTCCCCAGGCGAACACTGAAGCTTTCTTT
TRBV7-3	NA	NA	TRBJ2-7	CASSQTGGNSYEQYF	TGTGCCAGCAGCCAAACAGGCGGAAATTCCTACGAGCAGTACTTC
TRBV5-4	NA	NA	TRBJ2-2	CASSLRHGMNTGELFF	TGTGCCAGCAGCTTACGACACGGGATGAACACCGGGGAGCTGTTTTTT
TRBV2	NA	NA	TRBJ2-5	CASSPLDRYQETQYF	TGTGCCAGCAGTCCCCTTGACAGGTACCAAGAGACCCAGTACTTC
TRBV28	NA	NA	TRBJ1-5	CASSRSVQPQHF	TGTGCCAGCAGTAGGAGTGTTCAGCCCCAGCATTTT
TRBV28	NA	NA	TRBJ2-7	CASSYGQRRGDEQYF	TGTGCCAGCAGTTACGGACAGCGCCGAGGCGACGAGCAGTACTTC
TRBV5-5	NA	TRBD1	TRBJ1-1	CASSVSQGMNTEAFF	TGTGCCAGCAGCGTATCACAGGGGATGAACACTGAAGCTTTCTTT
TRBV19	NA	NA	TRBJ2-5	CASSRRTVETQYF	TGTGCCAGTAGTCGTCGGACAGTAGAGACCCAGTACTTC
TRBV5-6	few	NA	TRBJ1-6	CASSFFRANNSPLHF	TGTGCCAGCAGCTTTTTCAGGGCAAATAATTCACCCCTCCACTTT
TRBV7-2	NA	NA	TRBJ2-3	CASSLERSDTQYF	TGTGCCAGCAGCTTAGAGCGTTCAGATACGCAGTATTTT
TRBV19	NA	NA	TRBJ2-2	CASTSLGAGELFF	TGTGCCAGTACCTCTCTCGGGGCCGGGGAGCTGTTTTTT
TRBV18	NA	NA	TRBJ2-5	CASSPPSSRETQYF	TGTGCCAGCTCACCACCTTCGAGCAGGGAGACCCAGTACTTC
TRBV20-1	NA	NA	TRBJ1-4	CSAEFQEKLFF	TGCAGTGCTGAATTCCAGGAAAAACTGTTTTTT
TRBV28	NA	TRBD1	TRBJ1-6	CASSLGPVDRVFTNSPLHF	TGTGCCAGCAGTTTAGGCCCCGTGGACAGGGTTTTTACTAATTCACCCCTCCACTTT
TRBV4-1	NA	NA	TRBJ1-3	CASSQDPPLGGNTIYF	TGCGCCAGCAGCCAAGATCCCCCCCTAGGTGGAAACACCATATATTTT
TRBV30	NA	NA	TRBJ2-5	CAWSGQGQETQYF	TGTGCCTGGAGTGGCCAGGGCCAAGAGACCCAGTACTTC
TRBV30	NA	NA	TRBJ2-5	CAWSSFGAQYF	TGTGCCTGGAGTTCATTCGGGGCCCAGTACTTC
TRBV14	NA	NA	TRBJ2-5	CASSPQQGAWGETQYF	TGTGCCAGCAGCCCACAACAGGGAGCCTGGGGAGAGACCCAGTACTTC
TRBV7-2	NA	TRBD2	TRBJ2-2	CASSLLREAGELFF	TGTGCCAGCAGCTTACTACGGGAGGCCGGGGAGCTGTTTTTT
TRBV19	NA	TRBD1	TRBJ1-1	CASSTRQGATEAFF	TGTGCCAGTAGTACCAGACAGGGAGCAACTGAAGCTTTCTTT
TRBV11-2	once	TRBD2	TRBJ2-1	CASSTSGRASNEQFF	TGTGCCAGCAGCACTAGCGGGAGGGCCAGTAATGAGCAGTTCTTC
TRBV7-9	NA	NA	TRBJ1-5	CASSGQDSNQPQHF	TGTGCCAGCAGCGGCCAAGATAGCAATCAGCCCCAGCATTTT
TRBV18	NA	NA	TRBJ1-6	CASSPDQGAYNSPLHF	TGTGCCAGCTCACCAGATCAGGGTGCCTATAATTCACCCCTCCACTTT
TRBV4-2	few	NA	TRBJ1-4	CASSPRPTDSEKLFF	TGTGCCAGCAGCCCCCGACCCACGGATAGCGAAAAACTGTTTTTT
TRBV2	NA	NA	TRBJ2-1	CASMVQLGGFGDEQFF	TGTGCCAGCATGGTCCAGTTGGGGGGATTCGGGGATGAGCAGTTCTTC
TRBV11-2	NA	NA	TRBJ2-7	CASSLSFRDSYEQYF	TGTGCCAGCAGCTTAAGCTTTCGGGATTCCTACGAGCAGTACTTC
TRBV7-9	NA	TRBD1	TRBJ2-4	CASSLAFSGTGNIQYF	TGTGCCAGCAGCTTAGCGTTTTCCGGGACAGGGAACATTCAGTACTTC
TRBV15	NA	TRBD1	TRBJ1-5	CATSRAGRGVRYSNQPQHF	TGTGCCACCTCGAGGGCAGGCAGGGGGGTCCGGTATAGCAATCAGCCCCAGCATTTT
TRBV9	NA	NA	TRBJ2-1	CASSVDPAALNNEQFF	TGTGCCAGCAGCGTAGACCCTGCGGCCCTTAACAATGAGCAGTTCTTC
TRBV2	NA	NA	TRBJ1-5	CASEGLRTNQPQHF	TGTGCCAGCGAAGGACTGAGGACTAATCAGCCCCAGCATTTT
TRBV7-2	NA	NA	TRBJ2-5	CASSQYQETQYF	TGTGCCAGCAGTCAATACCAAGAGACCCAGTACTTC
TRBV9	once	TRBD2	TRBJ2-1	CASTPTGLANNEQFF	TGTGCCAGCACCCCAACGGGACTAGCCAACAATGAGCAGTTCTTC
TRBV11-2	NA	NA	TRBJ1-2	CASSLDSRALYGYTF	TGTGCCAGCAGCTTAGATAGCAGGGCCCTTTATGGCTACACCTTC
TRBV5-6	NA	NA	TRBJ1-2	CASSPTGLIYGYTF	TGTGCCAGCAGCCCCACAGGGCTTATCTATGGCTACACCTTC
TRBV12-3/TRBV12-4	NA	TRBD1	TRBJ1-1	CASSLTDTGGAFF	TGTGCCAGCAGCCTAACTGATACAGGGGGGGCTTTCTTT
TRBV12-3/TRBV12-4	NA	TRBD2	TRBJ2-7	CASSLEGRGPGYF	TGTGCCAGCAGTTTAGAGGGGAGGGGCCCTGGGTACTTC
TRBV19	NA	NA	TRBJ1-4	CASSLPRRGGEKLFF	TGTGCCAGTAGTCTCCCTCGCAGGGGCGGTGAAAAACTGTTTTTT
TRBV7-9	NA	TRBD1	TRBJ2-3	CASSHPPGGNTDTQYF	TGTGCCAGCAGCCACCCGCCAGGGGGCAACACAGATACGCAGTATTTT
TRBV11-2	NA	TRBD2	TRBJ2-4	CASSSGLAGTLAKNIQYF	TGTGCCAGCAGCTCCGGACTAGCGGGCACCCTAGCCAAAAACATTCAGTACTTC
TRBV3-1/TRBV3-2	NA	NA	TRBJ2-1	CASSQDRGSVNEQFF	TGTGCCAGCAGCCAAGATCGGGGTAGCGTCAATGAGCAGTTCTTC
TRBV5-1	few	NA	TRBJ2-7	CASSLVPRGYEQYF	TGCGCCAGCAGCTTGGTTCCCAGGGGCTACGAGCAGTACTTC
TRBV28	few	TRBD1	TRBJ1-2	CAAEGRTGANYGYTF	TGTGCCGCCGAGGGCAGGACAGGGGCCAACTATGGCTACACCTTC
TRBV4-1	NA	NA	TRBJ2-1	CASSQGDRVYNEQFF	TGCGCCAGCAGCCAAGGTGACCGGGTTTACAATGAGCAGTTCTTC
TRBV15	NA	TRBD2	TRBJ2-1	CATSRGLGGPYNEQFF	TGTGCCACCAGCAGAGGCTTGGGAGGGCCTTACAATGAGCAGTTCTTC
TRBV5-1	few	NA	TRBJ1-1	CASSSRANTEAFF	TGCGCCAGCAGCTCCAGGGCTAACACTGAAGCTTTCTTT
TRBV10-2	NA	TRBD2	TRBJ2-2	CASSEGLAENTGELFF	TGCGCCAGCAGTGAGGGCCTAGCGGAGAACACCGGGGAGCTGTTTTTT